This T cell receptor beta chain stems from a study of tissue T cells after allogeneic stem cell transplantation. Broader study findings: Blood and spleen captured only part of the tissue TCR repertoire. Motif-based clustering found tissue-specific repertoire signatures shared across patients, though few clones were shared.

Germline V lookup: CDR1 FNHDT, CDR2 SITEND (reference sequence). This CDR3 has 14 residues. V lost 2 bases and J lost 0, with 6 bases in between. Relative to its sample, this clone is medium-sized (0.01 to 0.1%). The target antigen is unknown. The germline and genes are mouse ones. The observed sequence ends 1 residue before the CDR3 terminus, with the missing tail filled in from the germline J gene. Clones were sequenced by immunoSEQ multiplex PCR, and TCRdb holds only the in-frame ones, with some missing. The sample holds more than 4,500 clones, 45% to 55% seen once. Time point here: mouse harvest day 14 after allogeneic transplant. Each mouse received 10^7 T-cell-depleted marrow cells plus 10^6 splenic CD5+ T cells by tail vein.

V usage is TRBV19 and J usage is TRBJ1-3; D not resolved. The sequence derives from a female BALB/c mouse given C57BL/6 T cells with graft-versus-host disease after an allogeneic hematopoietic cell transplant. The source material was gut tissue. CDR3 loop: CASSMRDSGNTLYF. The CDR3 DNA, read in part, is TGTGCCAGCAGTATGAGAGATTCTGGAAATACGCTCTAT.